The clone carrying this T cell receptor (beta chain) was observed a handful of times. What it binds is not known. Unique molecular identifiers featured in how the TCRbeta library was prepared. TCRdb analysed the PCR reads with MiXCR anew, one entry per CDR3 protein. The table lists some 150,000 distinct CDR3 sequences, 8.8% of them singletons. The V gene's germline CDR1 is KGHSH and CDR2 LQKENI. The CDR3 is made up of 14 amino acids. V was trimmed by 3 bases and J by 4 bases, leaving 12 bases between them. These data are taken from a study of T-cell reconstitution after alpha-beta-depleted transplantation in children. Overall study results and limits: Surviving recipient T cells and thymic progenitors produced the high day-60 TCRbeta diversity seen in some patients. It was newly produced T cells that mostly accounted for T-cell counts and diversity one year after transplant. Reportedly, alpha-beta T cells present about two months post-transplant originated from several hundred expanded clones of graft origin.

The TCR was taken from a female patient between 2 and 10 years old who had a stem cell transplant for congenital amegakaryocytic thrombocytopenia, so the T cells may come from the graft donor. The chain has TRBV18 and TRBJ1-1, with a possible D match to TRBD1 (5 bases). The sequenced sample was PBMCs, mostly from graft donor cells, obtained 180 days after TCRalphabeta/CD19-depleted stem cell transplant. CDR3 in amino acids: CASSPPRGGTEAFF. Here the CDR3 DNA reads TGTGCCAGCTCACCGCCCCGGGGCGGCACTGAAGCTTTCTTT.